Detailed here is one T cell receptor beta chain. CDR1 is SEHNR, CDR2 FQNEAQ, per germline (reference sequence). With V trimmed by 8 bases and J by 7 bases, 8 bases remained unmatched. This CDR3 comprises 13 residues. The data originate from a study of blood T cell repertoires in COVID-19. Overall study context: Some COVID-19 samples were acute and others convalescent; all came from the United States, Italy and Spain. From T cells, B-cell-depleted T cells, or PBMCs came the material, which was cDNA or gDNA.

Original data processing: Amplification of reference gene primers was used by the study to estimate nucleated cell counts. The table came from immunoSEQ multiplex PCR; TCRdb's copy has only in-frame clones and leaves some out. V, J and clone size derive from that table, while D and trimming were established from the DNA sequence. The sample lists some 57,000 clones, about nine tenths seen once, with roughly 1.6% in the top ten. The source is a man in his sixties with acute or convalescent COVID-19. The chain joins TRBV7-9 to TRBJ1-1, with 9 bases that match TRBD1. Sequenced sample: peripheral blood. This CDR3 is CASSGTGSFEAFF. The CDR3 DNA reads as TGTGCCAGCTCCGGGACAGGGTCATTTGAAGCTTTCTTT.